This T cell receptor beta chain was sequenced during a study of blood T cell repertoires in COVID-19. Data came from immunoSEQ multiplex PCR; TCRdb stores just in-frame clones and leaves some out. Counted here are 200,000 to 250,000 clones, roughly 85% occurring once; the ten biggest clones make up more than 10%. V shed 10 bases, J shed 4 bases, and the junction held 5 bases outside the gene matches. This CDR3 comprises 13 residues. Germline CDR1 LNHDA, CDR2 SQIVND (reference sequence). Enrolled through a virtual design, the participants were between about 18 and 100 years of age and came from about two dozen US areas. Clinical histories supplied by participants themselves formed the basis of cohort assignment. Each recovered donor of Cohort 3 presented with two negative PCRs, clearance, or symptom resolution.

The clonotype originates from a man aged 25-45 years who had recovered from COVID-19. The chain employs TRBV19 and TRBJ1-3; 9 bases align to TRBD1. The sequencing sample was made of PBMCs or T cells enriched from blood (not recorded which). The CDR3 spells CATDRGLGNTIYF. In nucleotides, the CDR3 is TGTGCCACGGACAGGGGCCTCGGAAACACCATATATTTT.